This passage covers 26 T cell receptor beta chains from one sample sequenced in a study of shared clonotypes between healthy human individuals. This table comes from immunoSEQ multiplex PCR, and its TCRdb copy is limited to in-frame clones, with some not included. The table records hundreds of thousands of clones, approximately 96% of them present only once. CD45RO-negative CD8 cells positively selected for CCR7 made up the naive population, which excluded terminally differentiated effector memory CD45RA+ cells. Sequenced material: naive CD8+ T cells sorted from blood. The source of these receptors is a woman aged 25 to 39 in good health.

The chain carries TRBV19 and TRBJ2-7, with 8 bases fitting TRBD1. The V and J ends lost 3 bases and 0 bases, in that order; junction bases with no gene match: 4. Germline CDR1 and CDR2: LNHDA and SQIVND (reference sequence). The length of the CDR3 is 15 residues. The CDR3 reads CASSMSGQGSYEQYF. CDR3 nucleotides: TGTGCCAGTAGTATGAGTGGACAGGGCTCCTACGAGCAGTACTTC. The variable domain in full, completed from reference TRBV19 and TRBJ2-7, reads DGGITQSPKYLFRKEGQNVTLSCEQNLNHDAMYWYRQDPGQGLRLIYYSQIVNDFQKGDIAEGYSVSREKKESFPLTVTSAQKNPTAFYLCASSMSGQGSYEQYFGPGTRLTVT.

In DNA, the CDR3 is TGTGCCAGCACCTCAGTAGGGGGCAGTCAGCCCCAGCATTTT. Encoded protein: CASTSVGGSQPQHF. V and J are TRBV27 and TRBJ1-5; 7 bases are a match to TRBD1. The CDR3 is made up of 14 amino acids. The germline gives CDR1 MNHEY, CDR2 SMNVEV (reference sequence). The V and J ends lost 7 bases and 6 bases, in that order; junction bases with no gene match: 9.

A single count supports this clone. The same CDR3 is also encoded by other DNA sequences in this sample. The chain links TRBV6-5 to TRBJ2-7; the D is unclear. V lost 5 bases to trimming and J lost 2 bases, with 7 bases between them. The V gene's germline CDR1 is MNHEY and CDR2 SVGAGI. The CDR3 covers 12 residues. The DNA for the CDR3 is TGTGCCAGCAGTCCTAACACCTACGAGCAGTACTTC. Its protein is CASSPNTYEQYF.

The chain employs TRBV4-1 and TRBJ1-2; no definite D call. Germline loops: CDR1 MGHRA, CDR2 YSYEKL. The CDR3 consists of 13 residues. V shed 6 bases and J shed 5 bases, with 13 bases lying between them. CDR3 protein: CASSRPTKYGYTF. For the CDR3, the DNA is TGCGCCAGCAGTCGGCCGACGAAATATGGCTACACCTTC.

V and J are TRBV19 and TRBJ2-7; no clear D gene. The CDR3 is made up of 14 amino acids. Germline V lookup: CDR1 LNHDA, CDR2 SQIVND (reference sequence). V lost 5 bases, J lost 1 base, and 12 bases lay in between. The CDR3 is CASSPMWNSYEQYF. The DNA of the CDR3 is TGTGCCAGTAGTCCTATGTGGAATTCCTACGAGCAGTACTTC.

This chain joins TRBV29-1 and TRBJ2-1; TRBD2 matches at 7 bases. Trimming removed 4 bases from V and 1 base from J; junction bases left unmatched: 7. Germline-derived CDR1 and CDR2 are SQVTM and ANQGSEA. The CDR3 consists of 15 residues. The CDR3 loop reads CSVASGIGSYNEQFF. The CDR3 coding sequence is TGCAGCGTTGCGAGCGGGATCGGTTCCTACAATGAGCAGTTCTTC.

This clone was detected only once. The J gene is TRBJ2-2, the V gene TRBV28; TRBD1 is a possible D gene (5 bases). Per germline, CDR1 MDHEN and CDR2 SYDVKM. The CDR3 loop spans 17 amino acids. Trimming took off 8 bases at V and 0 bases at J, with 19 bases between the two ends. The CDR3 DNA sequence: TGTGCCAGCGAGGTAATGGGGCAAGACGCGAACACCGGGGAGCTGTTTTTT. Its translation: CASEVMGQDANTGELFF.

This clone was detected only once. This rearrangement joins TRBV9 to TRBJ2-5; possibly TRBD1 for D (6 bases). Per the germline V gene, CDR1 is SGDLS and CDR2 is YYNGEE. Between the trimmed V and J ends, which lost 2 bases and 1 base, there was a span of 12 bases. This CDR3 comprises 15 residues. CDR3 nucleotide sequence: TGTGCCAGCAGCGTTACATGGGGGCTCCAAGAGACCCAGTACTTC. Translated: CASSVTWGLQETQYF.

CDR3 sequence: CASSPRTSGDTDTQYF. The DNA for the CDR3 is TGTGCCAGTAGTCCACGGACTAGCGGGGACACAGATACGCAGTATTTT. The rearrangement joins TRBV19 to TRBJ2-3; TRBD2 agrees at 12 bases. Unmatched junction bases numbered 5, after V lost 5 bases and J lost 2 bases. The CDR3 runs to 16 residues. The V gene's germline CDR1 is LNHDA and CDR2 SQIVND (reference sequence). The whole variable domain, remainder taken from reference TRBV19 and TRBJ2-3, is DGGITQSPKYLFRKEGQNVTLSCEQNLNHDAMYWYRQDPGQGLRLIYYSQIVNDFQKGDIAEGYSVSREKKESFPLTVTSAQKNPTAFYLCASSPRTSGDTDTQYFGPGTRLTVL.

V is TRBV29-1 and J is TRBJ1-3; D possibly corresponds to TRBD1 (6 bases). CDR1 is SQVTM and CDR2 is ANQGSEA in the germline V gene. This CDR3 has 15 amino acids. Trimming removed 2 bases at V and 1 base at J, with 12 bases between. Written as DNA, the CDR3 is TGCAGCGTTGAAATGGCAGGGGAATCTGGAAACACCATATATTTT. Its translation: CSVEMAGESGNTIYF.

Here the CDR3 DNA reads TGTGCCAGCAGCTTTGGGACCAAGGCCGGGGAGCTGTTTTTT. Translating gives CASSFGTKAGELFF. This rearrangement joins TRBV7-9 to TRBJ2-2; possibly TRBD1 or TRBD2 for D (5 bases each). Trimming shortened V by 3 bases and J by 6 bases, and 11 bases separated the two germline ends. The CDR3 spans 14 residues. Germline V CDR1 and CDR2: SEHNR, FQNEAQ (reference sequence).

In its sample, this clone was seen once. V and J are TRBV19 and TRBJ2-5; D is perhaps TRBD2 (5 bases). Between the trimmed V and J ends, which lost 6 bases and 1 base, there was a span of 15 bases. CDR1 and CDR2 (germline): LNHDA, SQIVND (reference sequence). CDR3 size: 15 residues. CDR3 DNA: TGTGCCAGTAGCACAACAGCGGAGACCCAAGAGACCCAGTACTTC. It is translated as CASSTTAETQETQYF.

The V and J genes are TRBV5-1 and TRBJ1-1; 8 bases match TRBD1. The CDR3 loop spans 17 amino acids. Germline assignment: CDR1 SGHRS and CDR2 YFSETQ. The ends lost 0 bases at V and 0 bases at J; junction bases unmatched: 7. For the CDR3, the DNA is TGCGCCAGCAGCTTGGGTCCAGGGGGCCTCTTGAACACTGAAGCTTTCTTT. Translation: CASSLGPGGLLNTEAFF.

This chain uses TRBV5-8 with TRBJ2-7; 7 bases align to TRBD2. J gave up 3 bases and V 3 bases, and 6 bases lay outside the gene matches. The CDR3 has 14 amino acids. Germline V gene sequence: CDR1 SGHTS, CDR2 YDEGEE. CDR3 protein: CASSWRGRDYEQYF. The CDR3 DNA is TGTGCCAGCAGCTGGCGAGGGAGGGACTACGAGCAGTACTTC.

As concerns this clone: The sample carries other DNA sequences with the same CDR3. This rearrangement joins TRBV4-1 to TRBJ1-5; maybe TRBD1 (5 bases). The germline CDR1 and CDR2 sequences are MGHRA and YSYEKL. Deletions cut 0 bases from V and 0 bases from J, with 6 bases between. The CDR3 covers 15 residues. The CDR3 coding sequence is TGCGCCAGCAGCCAAGATAGGGGTAGCAATCAGCCCCAGCATTTT. Residues: CASSQDRGSNQPQHF.

The chain joins TRBV7-7 to TRBJ2-1; D might be TRBD2 (5 bases). CDR1 is SSHAT, CDR2 FNYEAQ, per germline (reference sequence). Trimming left V 5 bases short and J 4 bases short, with 15 bases between. The CDR3 is 15 residues long. The CDR3 protein is CASSPLSGIYNEQFF. DNA of the CDR3: TGTGCCAGCAGCCCCCTGAGCGGAATATACAATGAGCAGTTCTTC.

The rearrangement uses TRBV7-9 and TRBJ2-1; 10 bases align to TRBD2. Trimming cost V 7 bases and J 8 bases; bases outside gene matches: 14. CDR3 length: 16 amino acids. CDR1 and CDR2 (germline): SEHNR, FQNEAQ (reference sequence). In nucleotides, the CDR3 is TGTGCCAGCACCCCCCGCGGGAGCGGGAGGGCCGATGAGCAGTTCTTC. Encoded protein: CASTPRGSGRADEQFF.

The chain joins TRBV7-9 to TRBJ2-1; the D gene is possibly TRBD2 (6 bases). The CDR3 runs to 13 residues. Trimming cost V 5 bases and J 7 bases, with 12 bases left between them. Germline lookup yields CDR1 SEHNR and CDR2 FQNEAQ (reference sequence). The CDR3 loop is CASSLGLMNEQFF. In DNA, the CDR3 is TGTGCCAGCAGCCTGGGACTTATGAATGAGCAGTTCTTC.

The chain couples TRBV19 to TRBJ2-2; 8 nucleotides agree with TRBD1. This CDR3 comprises 17 residues. Germline V gene sequence: CDR1 LNHDA, CDR2 SQIVND (reference sequence). The J segment lost 3 bases and the V segment lost 3 bases, leaving 9 bases of the junction unmatched. The CDR3: CASSISPGQGDTGELFF. The CDR3 nucleotides are TGTGCCAGTAGTATTTCCCCCGGACAGGGAGACACCGGGGAGCTGTTTTTT.

J is TRBJ1-2 and V is TRBV9, with 8 bases aligning to TRBD1. The V segment lost 0 bases and the J segment 5 bases; nucleotides outside the gene matches: 3. The CDR3 has 14 residues. Germline CDR1 reads SGDLS; CDR2 reads YYNGEE. CDR3 sequence: CASSVGTGIYGYTF. The CDR3 nucleotides read TGTGCCAGCAGCGTAGGGACAGGGATTTATGGCTACACCTTC.

The chain couples TRBV4-1 to TRBJ1-1; no firm D call. CDR1 is MGHRA, CDR2 YSYEKL, per germline. The CDR3 sequence is 14 residues long. The V end was cut by 0 bases, the J end by 4 bases, with 9 bases between. The CDR3 is CASSQDFLVTEAFF. In nucleotides, the CDR3 is TGCGCCAGCAGCCAAGATTTCCTGGTCACTGAAGCTTTCTTT.

This chain joins TRBV4-1 and TRBJ2-5; 13 nucleotides align to TRBD2. Unmatched junction bases numbered 9, after V lost 4 bases and J lost 4 bases. The CDR3 consists of 17 residues. From germline, CDR1 is MGHRA and CDR2 YSYEKL. The CDR3 nucleotides read TGCGCCAGCAGCCGAATGGTGGGACTAGCGGGGATAGAGACCCAGTACTTC. Translated, it gives CASSRMVGLAGIETQYF.

The chain links TRBV4-1 to TRBJ2-2, with 14 nucleotides matching TRBD2. This CDR3 is built from 20 residues. Germline V gene sequence: CDR1 MGHRA, CDR2 YSYEKL. V lost 0 bases and J lost 8; bases outside the gene matches: 14. Here the CDR3 DNA reads TGCGCCAGCAGCCAAGAAAAGGGGTTGGGGACTAGCGGGAGTCATGGGGAGCTGTTTTTT. Its translation is CASSQEKGLGTSGSHGELFF.

The chain couples TRBV19 to TRBJ2-1; no firm D call. Germline V gene lookup returns CDR1 LNHDA and CDR2 SQIVND (reference sequence). V gave up 7 bases and J gave up 4 bases, with 20 bases separating them. The CDR3 is made up of 16 amino acids. The CDR3 reads CASKGSAYLSYNEQFF. As DNA, the CDR3 is TGTGCCAGTAAGGGCAGCGCGTACCTGTCATACAATGAGCAGTTCTTC.

The chain joins TRBV27 to TRBJ2-3; 9 nucleotides agree with TRBD1. The CDR3 covers 14 residues. Trimming removed 6 bases from V and 4 bases from J; junction bases left unmatched: 5. CDR1 is MNHEY and CDR2 is SMNVEV in the germline V gene (reference sequence). CDR3 DNA sequence: TGTGCCAGCAGGACAGGGGGGTCGCCAGATACGCAGTATTTT. Protein: CASRTGGSPDTQYF.

The V and J genes are TRBV4-2 and TRBJ2-7, with D possibly matching TRBD2 (6 bases). The germline CDR1 and CDR2 sequences are LGHNA and YNFKEQ. With 0 bases removed from V and 5 bases from J, the gap between germline ends came to 17 bases. The CDR3 runs to 16 residues. The CDR3 protein is CASSQDPLALVHEQYF. As DNA, the CDR3 is TGTGCCAGCAGCCAAGACCCTCTAGCGTTAGTCCACGAGCAGTACTTC.